This T cell receptor (beta chain) derives from a study of long-term antiretroviral therapy in people with HIV. Comments on this clone: Its antigen is still unknown.

Whole-study findings and limits: Every time point showed a repertoire led by clones expanded before ART.

Each HIV participant was treated in the United States. With V trimmed by 3 bases and J by 4 bases, 0 bases remained unmatched. CDR3 size: 13 residues. Germline CDR1 SQVTM, CDR2 ANQGSEA. Survey-level resolution applied to immunoSEQ assay v3.0. Per-sample sequencing targets were roughly 40,000-50,000 T-cell genomes. Here immunoSEQ multiplex PCR was the method, and the copy in TCRdb shows in-frame clones only, minus some. This sample has fewer than 20,000 clones, with around 86% found just once. The sample in question was unsorted PBMCs, obtained 0.5 years after starting antiretroviral therapy. This sequence originates from a man aged 35-49 years with HIV. The genes are TRBV29-1 and TRBJ2-5, with 12 bases lining up with TRBD1. The CDR3 loop reads CSVEGQGAETQYF. CDR3 sequence (DNA): TGCAGCGTTGAGGGACAGGGGGCAGAGACCCAGTACTTC.